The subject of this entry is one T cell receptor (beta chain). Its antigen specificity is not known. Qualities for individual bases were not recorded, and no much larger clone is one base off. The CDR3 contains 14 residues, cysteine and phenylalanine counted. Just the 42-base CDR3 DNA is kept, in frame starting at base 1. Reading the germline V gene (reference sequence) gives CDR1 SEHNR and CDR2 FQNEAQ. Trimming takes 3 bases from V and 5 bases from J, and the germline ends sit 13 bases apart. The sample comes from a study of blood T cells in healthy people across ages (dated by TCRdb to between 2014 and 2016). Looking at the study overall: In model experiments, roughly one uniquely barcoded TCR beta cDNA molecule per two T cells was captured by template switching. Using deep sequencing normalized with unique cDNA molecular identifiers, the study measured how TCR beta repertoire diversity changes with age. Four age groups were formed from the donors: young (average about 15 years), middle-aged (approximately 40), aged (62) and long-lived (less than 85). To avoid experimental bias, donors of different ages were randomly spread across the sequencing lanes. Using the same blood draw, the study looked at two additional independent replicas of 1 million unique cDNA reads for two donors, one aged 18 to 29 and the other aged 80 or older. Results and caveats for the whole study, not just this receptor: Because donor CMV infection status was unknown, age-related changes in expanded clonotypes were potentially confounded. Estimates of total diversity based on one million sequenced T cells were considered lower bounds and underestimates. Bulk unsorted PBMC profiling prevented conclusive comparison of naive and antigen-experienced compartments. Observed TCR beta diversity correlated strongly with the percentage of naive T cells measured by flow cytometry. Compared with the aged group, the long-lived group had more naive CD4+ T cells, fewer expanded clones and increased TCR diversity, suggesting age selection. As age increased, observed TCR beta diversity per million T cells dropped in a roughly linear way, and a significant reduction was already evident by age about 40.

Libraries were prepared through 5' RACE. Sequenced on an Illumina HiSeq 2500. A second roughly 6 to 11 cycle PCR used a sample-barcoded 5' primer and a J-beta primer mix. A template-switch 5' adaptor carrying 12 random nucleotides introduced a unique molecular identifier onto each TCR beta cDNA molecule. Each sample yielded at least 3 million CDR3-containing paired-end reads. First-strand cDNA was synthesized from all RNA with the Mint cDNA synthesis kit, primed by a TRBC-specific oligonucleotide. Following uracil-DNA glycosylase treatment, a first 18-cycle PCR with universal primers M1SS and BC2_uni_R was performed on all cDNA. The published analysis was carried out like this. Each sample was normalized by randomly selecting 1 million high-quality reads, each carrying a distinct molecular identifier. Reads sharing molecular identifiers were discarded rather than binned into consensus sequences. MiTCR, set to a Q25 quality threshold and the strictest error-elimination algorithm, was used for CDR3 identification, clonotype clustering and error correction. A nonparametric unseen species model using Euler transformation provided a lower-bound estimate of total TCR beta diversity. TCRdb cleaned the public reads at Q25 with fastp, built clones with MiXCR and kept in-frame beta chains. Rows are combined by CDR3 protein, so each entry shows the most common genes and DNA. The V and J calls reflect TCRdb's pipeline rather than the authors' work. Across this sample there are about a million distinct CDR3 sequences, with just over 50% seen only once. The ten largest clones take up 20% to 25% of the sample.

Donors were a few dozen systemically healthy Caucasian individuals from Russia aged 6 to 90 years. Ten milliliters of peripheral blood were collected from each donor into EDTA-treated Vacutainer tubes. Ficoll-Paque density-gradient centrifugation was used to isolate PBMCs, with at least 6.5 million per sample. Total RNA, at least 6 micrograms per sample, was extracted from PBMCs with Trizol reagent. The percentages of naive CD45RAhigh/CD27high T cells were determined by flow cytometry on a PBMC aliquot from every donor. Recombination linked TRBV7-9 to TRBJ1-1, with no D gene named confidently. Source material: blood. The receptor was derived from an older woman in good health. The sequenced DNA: TGTGCCAGCAGCTTTGGCCAGTCTGGAACTGAAGCTTTCTTT. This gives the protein CASSFGQSGTEAFF. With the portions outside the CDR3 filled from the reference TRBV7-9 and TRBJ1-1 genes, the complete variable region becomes DTGVSQNPRHKITKRGQNVTFRCDPISEHNRLYWYRQTLGQGPEFLTYFQNEAQLEKSRLLSDRFSAERPKGSFSTLEIQRTEQGDSAMYLCASSFGQSGTEAFFGQGTRLTVV.